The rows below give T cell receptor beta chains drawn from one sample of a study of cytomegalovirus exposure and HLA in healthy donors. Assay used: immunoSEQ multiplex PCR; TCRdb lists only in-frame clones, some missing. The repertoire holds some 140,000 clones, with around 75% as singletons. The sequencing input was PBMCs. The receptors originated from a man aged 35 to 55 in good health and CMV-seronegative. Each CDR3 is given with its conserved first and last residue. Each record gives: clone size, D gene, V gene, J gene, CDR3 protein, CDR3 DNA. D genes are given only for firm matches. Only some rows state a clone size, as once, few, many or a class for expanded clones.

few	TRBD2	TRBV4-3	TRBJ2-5	CASSLTPGTSGGEETQYF	TGCGCCAGCAGCCTAACCCCCGGGACTAGCGGGGGCGAAGAGACCCAGTACTTC
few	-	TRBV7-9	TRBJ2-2	CASSHQGTGELFF	TGTGCCAGCAGCCACCAGGGAACCGGGGAGCTGTTTTTT
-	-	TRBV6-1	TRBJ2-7	CASSEAQDRLGYF	TGTGCCAGCAGTGAAGCCCAGGACAGATTGGGGTACTTC
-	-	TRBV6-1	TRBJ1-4	CASRRAGGAEEKLFF	TGTGCCAGCAGGAGGGCGGGGGGGGCCGAGGAAAAACTGTTTTTT
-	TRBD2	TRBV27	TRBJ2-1	CASSPPTGTSFNEQFF	TGTGCCAGCAGTCCGCCAACCGGGACTAGCTTTAATGAGCAGTTCTTC
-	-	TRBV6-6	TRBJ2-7	CASRGVSYYEQYF	TGTGCCAGCAGGGGAGTGTCGTACTACGAGCAGTACTTC
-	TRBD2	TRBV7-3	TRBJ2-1	CASSAIAGGNNEQFF	TGTGCCAGCAGCGCTATAGCGGGGGGGAACAATGAGCAGTTCTTC
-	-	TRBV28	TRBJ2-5	CASSFPDRQETQYF	TGTGCCAGCAGTTTTCCGGACAGACAAGAGACCCAGTACTTC
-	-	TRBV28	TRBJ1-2	CASSLGLYGYTF	TGTGCCAGCAGTTTAGGGCTGTATGGCTACACCTTC
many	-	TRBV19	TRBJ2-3	CASSRTGTVTDTQYF	TGTGCCAGTAGTAGGACCGGGACTGTCACAGATACGCAGTATTTT
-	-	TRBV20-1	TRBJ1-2	CSAMTVYGYTF	TGCAGTGCTATGACAGTGTATGGCTACACCTTC
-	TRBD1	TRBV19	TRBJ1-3	CASTKGTGTSGNTIYF	TGTGCCAGTACGAAGGGGACAGGTACTTCAGGAAACACCATATATTTT
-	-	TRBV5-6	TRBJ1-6	CASSHPLGPLHF	TGTGCCAGCAGCCACCCGCTCGGGCCCCTCCACTTT
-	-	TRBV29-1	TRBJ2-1	CSVEDLGLKSGNEQFF	TGCAGCGTTGAAGATCTAGGTCTAAAGAGCGGCAATGAGCAGTTCTTC
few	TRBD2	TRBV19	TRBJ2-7	CASSIASGGAYEQYF	TGTGCCAGTAGTATAGCTAGCGGGGGGGCCTACGAGCAGTACTTC
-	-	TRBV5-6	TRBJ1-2	CASSWTPQGGSGYTF	TGTGCCAGCAGCTGGACCCCCCAGGGCGGCAGTGGCTACACCTTC
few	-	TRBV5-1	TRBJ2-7	CASREIQDSYEQYF	TGCGCCAGCAGAGAGATTCAGGACTCCTACGAGCAGTACTTC
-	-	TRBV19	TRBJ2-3	CASSATDRGGADTQYF	TGTGCCAGTAGTGCAACCGACAGGGGAGGGGCAGATACGCAGTATTTT
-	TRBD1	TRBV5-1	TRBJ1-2	CASRTGIGGYTF	TGCGCCAGCAGGACAGGGATAGGTGGCTACACCTTC
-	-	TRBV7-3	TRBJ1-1	CASSLTGQGFTEAFF	TGTGCCAGCAGCTTAACGGGACAAGGGTTCACTGAAGCTTTCTTT
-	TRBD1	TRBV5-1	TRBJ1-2	CASSPGQGLWYGYTF	TGCGCCAGCAGCCCCGGACAGGGGCTGTGGTATGGCTACACCTTC
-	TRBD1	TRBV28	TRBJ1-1	CASTRQGWNTEAFF	TGTGCCAGCACCCGACAGGGGTGGAACACTGAAGCTTTCTTT
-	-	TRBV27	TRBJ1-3	CASSPEGGAGNTIYF	TGTGCCAGCAGCCCTGAGGGAGGGGCTGGAAACACCATATATTTT
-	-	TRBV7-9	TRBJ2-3	CASSGQSTDTQYF	TGTGCCAGCAGCGGACAGAGCACAGATACGCAGTATTTT
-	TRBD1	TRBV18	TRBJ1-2	CASSPFEGQLYGYTF	TGTGCCAGCTCACCGTTTGAGGGACAGCTCTATGGCTACACCTTC
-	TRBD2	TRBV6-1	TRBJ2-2	CAITRLKTSGGELFF	TGTGCCATCACCCGCCTTAAGACTAGCGGCGGGGAGCTGTTTTTT
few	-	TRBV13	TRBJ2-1	CASSLIYEQFF	TGTGCCAGCAGCTTAATCTATGAGCAGTTCTTC
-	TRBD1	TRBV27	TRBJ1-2	CASSLGQEYGYTF	TGTGCCAGCAGTTTGGGACAGGAGTATGGCTACACCTTC
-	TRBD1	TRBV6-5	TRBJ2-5	CASSYQQGARETQYF	TGTGCCAGCAGTTACCAACAGGGGGCTAGGGAGACCCAGTACTTC
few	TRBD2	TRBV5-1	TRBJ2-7	CASSSLPTGGVRSYEQYF	TGCGCCAGCAGCAGCCTCCCCACGGGGGGGGTTCGATCCTACGAGCAGTACTTC
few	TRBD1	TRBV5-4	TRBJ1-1	CASSLTQGAYTEAFF	TGTGCCAGCAGCTTGACTCAGGGGGCGTACACTGAAGCTTTCTTT
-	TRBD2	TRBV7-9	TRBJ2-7	CASSSETSQHF	TGTGCCAGCAGCTCCGAGACTAGCCAGCACTTC
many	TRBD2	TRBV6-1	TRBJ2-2	CASSELAGGPGELFF	TGTGCCAGCAGTGAACTAGCGGGGGGGCCCGGGGAGCTGTTTTTT